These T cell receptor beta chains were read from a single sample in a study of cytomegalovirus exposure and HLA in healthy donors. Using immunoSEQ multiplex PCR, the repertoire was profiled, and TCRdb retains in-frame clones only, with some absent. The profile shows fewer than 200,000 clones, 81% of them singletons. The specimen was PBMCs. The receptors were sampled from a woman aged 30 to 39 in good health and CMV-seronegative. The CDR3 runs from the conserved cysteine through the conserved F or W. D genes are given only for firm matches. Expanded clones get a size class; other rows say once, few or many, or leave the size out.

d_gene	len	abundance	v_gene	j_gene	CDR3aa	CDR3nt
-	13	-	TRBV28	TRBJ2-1	CASKVSSYNEQFF	TGTGCCAGCAAAGTTAGCTCCTACAATGAGCAGTTCTTC
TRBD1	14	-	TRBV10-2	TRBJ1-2	CASSADRGSYGYTF	TGCGCCAGCAGTGCCGACAGGGGTTCCTATGGCTACACCTTC
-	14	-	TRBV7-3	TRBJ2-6	CASSITSGANGLTF	TGTGCCAGCAGTATTACCTCTGGGGCCAACGGCCTGACTTTC
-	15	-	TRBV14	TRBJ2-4	CASSQDRGPQNIQYF	TGTGCCAGCAGCCAAGACAGGGGCCCACAAAACATTCAGTACTTC
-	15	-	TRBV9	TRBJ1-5	CASSERGGPNQPQHF	TGTGCCAGCAGCGAGAGGGGGGGCCCGAATCAGCCCCAGCATTTT
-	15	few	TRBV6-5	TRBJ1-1	CASSSPTDMNTEAFF	TGTGCCAGCAGTAGCCCCACAGATATGAACACTGAAGCTTTCTTT
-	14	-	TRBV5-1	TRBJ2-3	CASSPDWGAWKQYF	TGCGCCAGCAGCCCGGATTGGGGAGCTTGGAAGCAGTATTTT
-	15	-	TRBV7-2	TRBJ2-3	CASSREKETGVTQYF	TGTGCCAGCAGTCGCGAGAAGGAAACAGGAGTGACGCAGTATTTT
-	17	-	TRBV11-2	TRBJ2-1	CASSLDLLLDNYNEQFF	TGTGCCAGCAGCTTAGACCTTCTGTTAGACAACTACAATGAGCAGTTCTTC
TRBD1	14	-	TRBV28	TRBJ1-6	CASSEQGVWSPLHF	TGTGCCAGCAGTGAACAGGGGGTATGGTCACCCCTCCACTTT
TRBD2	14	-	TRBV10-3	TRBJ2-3	CAAAGLAGADTQYF	TGTGCCGCCGCTGGACTAGCGGGGGCAGATACGCAGTATTTT
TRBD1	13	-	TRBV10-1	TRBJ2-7	CASSWDRGYEQYF	TGCGCCAGCAGTTGGGACAGGGGCTACGAGCAGTACTTC
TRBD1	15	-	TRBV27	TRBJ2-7	CASRSPMTGPYEQYF	TGTGCCAGCAGGTCTCCGATGACAGGGCCCTACGAGCAGTACTTC
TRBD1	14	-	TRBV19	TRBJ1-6	CASSRQGGNSPLHF	TGTGCCAGTAGCCGACAGGGGGGGAATTCACCCCTCCACTTT
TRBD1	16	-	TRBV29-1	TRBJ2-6	CSVAGTGDTGANGLTF	TGCAGCGTTGCGGGGACAGGGGATACTGGGGCCAACGGCCTGACTTTC
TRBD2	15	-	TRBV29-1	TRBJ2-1	CSVGGARAFYNEQFF	TGCAGCGTGGGAGGGGCCAGGGCTTTTTACAATGAGCAGTTCTTC
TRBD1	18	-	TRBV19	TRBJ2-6	CASRVTGALRSGANVLTF	TGTGCCAGTAGAGTTACAGGGGCGCTTAGGTCTGGGGCCAACGTCCTGACTTTC
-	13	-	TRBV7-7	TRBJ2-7	CASSLGLNYEQYF	TGTGCTAGCAGCTTAGGACTAAACTACGAGCAGTACTTC
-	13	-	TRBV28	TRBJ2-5	CASSLGSWETQYF	TGTGCCAGCAGTTTAGGGAGTTGGGAGACCCAGTACTTC
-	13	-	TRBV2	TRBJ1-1	CASSEVQDTEAFF	TGTGCCAGCAGTGAAGTACAGGACACTGAAGCTTTCTTT
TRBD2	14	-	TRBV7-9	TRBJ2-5	CASSGAGGRETQYF	TGTGCCAGCAGCGGAGCGGGGGGAAGGGAGACCCAGTACTTC
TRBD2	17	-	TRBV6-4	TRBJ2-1	CASSDSFGLAAYNEQFF	TGTGCCAGCAGTGACTCGTTCGGACTAGCGGCATACAATGAGCAGTTCTTC
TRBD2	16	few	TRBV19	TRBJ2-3	CASSTISGGAWDTQYF	TGTGCCAGTAGTACCATTAGCGGGGGGGCCTGGGATACGCAGTATTTT
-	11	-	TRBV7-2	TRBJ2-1	CASSLLNEQFF	TGTGCCAGCAGCTTACTCAATGAGCAGTTCTTC
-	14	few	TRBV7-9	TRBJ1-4	CASSPGQHNEKLFF	TGTGCCAGCAGCCCCGGACAGCATAATGAAAAACTGTTTTTT
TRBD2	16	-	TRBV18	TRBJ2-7	CASSPPGTSGHYEQYF	TGTGCCAGCTCACCGCCTGGGACTAGCGGGCACTACGAGCAGTACTTC
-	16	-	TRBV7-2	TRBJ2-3	CASSLGGGGRPDTQYF	TGTGCCAGCAGCTTAGGGGGGGGCGGGAGACCAGATACGCAGTATTTT
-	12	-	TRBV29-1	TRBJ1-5	CSVGSGNQPQHF	TGCAGCGTTGGATCAGGAAATCAGCCCCAGCATTTT
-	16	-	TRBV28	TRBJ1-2	CASSSLKGTWVYGYTF	TGTGCCAGCAGTTCTTTAAAGGGGACTTGGGTCTATGGCTACACCTTC
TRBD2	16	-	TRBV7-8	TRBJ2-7	CASSLGPSGNIGEQYF	TGTGCCAGCAGCTTAGGTCCTAGCGGGAATATTGGCGAGCAGTACTTC
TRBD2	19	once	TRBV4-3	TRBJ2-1	CASSQRQKTSGVSYNEQFF	TGCGCCAGCAGCCAAAGACAGAAGACTAGCGGGGTTTCCTACAATGAGCAGTTCTTC
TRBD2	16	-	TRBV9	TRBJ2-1	CASSVPLAGGYNEQFF	TGTGCCAGCAGCGTTCCCCTAGCGGGGGGCTACAATGAGCAGTTCTTC
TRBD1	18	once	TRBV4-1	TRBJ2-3	CASSRLPPGQGEGDTQYF	TGCGCCAGCAGCCGATTACCTCCGGGACAGGGGGAAGGAGATACGCAGTATTTT
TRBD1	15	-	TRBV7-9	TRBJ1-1	CSSSLGDREDTEAFF	TGTTCCAGCAGCTTAGGGGACAGGGAGGACACTGAAGCTTTCTTT
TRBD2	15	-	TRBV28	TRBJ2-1	CVSTPGGGRALEQFF	TGTGTCAGCACCCCTGGGGGCGGGAGGGCCCTTGAGCAGTTCTTC
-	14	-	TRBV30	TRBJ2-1	CAWSEGLINNEQFF	TGTGCCTGGAGCGAAGGACTAATTAACAATGAGCAGTTCTTC
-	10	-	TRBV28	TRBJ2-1	CASRGVEQFF	TGTGCCAGCAGAGGGGTCGAGCAGTTCTTC
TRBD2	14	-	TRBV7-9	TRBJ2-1	CASSLYETSGEQFF	TGTGCCAGCAGCTTATACGAGACTAGCGGTGAGCAGTTCTTC
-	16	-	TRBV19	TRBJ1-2	CASSSYLGEENYGYTF	TGTGCCAGTAGTAGTTACCTAGGGGAGGAAAACTATGGCTACACCTTC
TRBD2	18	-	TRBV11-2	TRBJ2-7	CASSFLAGGPGSITEQYF	TGTGCCAGCAGCTTTCTAGCGGGAGGGCCAGGGTCGATTACCGAGCAGTACTTC
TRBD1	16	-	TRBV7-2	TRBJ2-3	CASSYRGTGNTDTQYF	TGTGCCAGCAGCTATCGAGGGACAGGAAACACAGATACGCAGTATTTT
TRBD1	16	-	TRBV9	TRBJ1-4	CASSGDGTGLDEKLFF	TGTGCCAGCAGCGGCGACGGGACAGGTTTAGATGAAAAACTGTTTTTT
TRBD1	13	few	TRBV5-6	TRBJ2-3	CASSSDRPDTQYF	TGTGCCAGCAGCTCGGACAGGCCAGATACGCAGTATTTT
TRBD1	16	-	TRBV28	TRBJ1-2	CASSQRATGVNYGYTF	TGTGCCAGCAGCCAACGAGCTACAGGGGTAAACTATGGCTACACCTTC
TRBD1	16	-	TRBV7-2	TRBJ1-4	CASSGQGASFTEKLFF	TGTGCCAGCAGCGGACAGGGGGCCAGCTTTACTGAAAAACTGTTTTTT